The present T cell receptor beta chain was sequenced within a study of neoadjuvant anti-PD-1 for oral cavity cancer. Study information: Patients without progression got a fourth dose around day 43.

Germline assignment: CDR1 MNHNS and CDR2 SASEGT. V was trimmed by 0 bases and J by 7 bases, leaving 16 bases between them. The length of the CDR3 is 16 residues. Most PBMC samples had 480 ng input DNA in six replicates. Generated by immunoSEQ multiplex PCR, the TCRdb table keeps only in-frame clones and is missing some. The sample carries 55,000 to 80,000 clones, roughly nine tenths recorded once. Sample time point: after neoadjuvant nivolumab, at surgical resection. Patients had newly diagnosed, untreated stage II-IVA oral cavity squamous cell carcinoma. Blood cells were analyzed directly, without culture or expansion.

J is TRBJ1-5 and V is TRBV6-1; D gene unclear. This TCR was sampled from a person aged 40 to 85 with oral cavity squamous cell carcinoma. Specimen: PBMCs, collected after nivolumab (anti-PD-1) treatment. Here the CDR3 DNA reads TGTGCCAGCAGTGAAGCGCGCAACACCCAGAGGCAGCCCCAGCATTTT. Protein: CASSEARNTQRQPQHF.